The 11 T cell receptor beta chains below come from one sample, sequenced in a study of shared clonotypes between healthy human individuals. Generated by immunoSEQ multiplex PCR, the TCRdb table keeps only in-frame clones and is missing some. The sample consists of approximately 110,000 clones, 67% of them appearing once. The sample was memory CD8+ T cells sorted from blood. Sample subset: CD45RO+ cells pooled with CCR7-negative TemRA cells. These receptors all stem from a woman aged 25 to 45 in good health.

The J gene is TRBJ1-3, the V gene TRBV6-6; 9 bases map to TRBD1. V was pared by 11 bases and J by 2 bases, with 10 bases of the junction left unmatched. Germline CDR1 reads MNHNY; CDR2 reads SVGAGI (reference sequence). CDR3 length equals 15 residues. CDR3 DNA: TGTGCCTCCGGACGGGACAGGGAACCTGGAAACACCATATATTTT. This gives the protein CASGRDREPGNTIYF.

The chain joins TRBV5-6 to TRBJ2-3; no clear D gene. This CDR3 is built from 14 residues. Trimming cost V 0 bases and J 5 bases, with 10 bases left between them. Germline assignment: CDR1 SGHDT and CDR2 YYEEEE. In DNA form, the CDR3 reads TGTGCCAGCAGCTTGGCCGTTTCCGGAGATACGCAGTATTTT. This gives the protein CASSLAVSGDTQYF.

This clone was counted a few times. V usage is TRBV11-1 and J usage is TRBJ2-3; 9 bases agree with TRBD2. Germline V gene sequence: CDR1 SGHAT, CDR2 FQDESV (reference sequence). The CDR3 loop spans 15 amino acids. J lost 6 bases, V lost 1 base, and 5 bases had no gene match. The CDR3 region is CASSLGGRALDTQYF. CDR3 sequence (DNA): TGTGCCAGCAGCTTAGGCGGGAGGGCCTTGGATACGCAGTATTTT.

This sequence joins TRBV25-1 and TRBJ2-2, with D possibly being TRBD1 or TRBD2 (5 bases each). The CDR3 sequence is 14 residues long. V lost 8 bases to trimming and J lost 1 base, with 11 bases between them. Germline V gives CDR1 MGHDK, CDR2 SYGVNS. CDR3 sequence reads: CASGDGQNTGELFF. The CDR3 DNA follows: TGTGCCAGCGGGGACGGTCAGAACACCGGGGAGCTGTTTTTT.

This clone showed up just once. This sample also contains other DNA sequences that code for the same CDR3. The CDR3 sequence is CASSPQGAGNQPQHF. The CDR3, as DNA: TGTGCCAGCAGCCCTCAGGGGGCTGGCAATCAGCCCCAGCATTTT. The chain employs TRBV7-9 and TRBJ1-5, with 8 bases lining up with TRBD1. The germline CDR1 and CDR2 sequences are SEHNR and FQNEAQ (reference sequence). The CDR3 has 15 residues. V trimming: 5 bases; J trimming: 2 bases; junction bases outside the gene matches: 5.

This clone was seen a handful of times. The chain joins TRBV7-9 to TRBJ2-7, with D possibly being TRBD1 (5 bases). The CDR3 contains 14 residues. V lost 1 base and J lost 4, with 11 bases in between. From germline, CDR1 is SEHNR and CDR2 FQNEAQ (reference sequence). CDR3: CASSLVPGWYEQYF. The CDR3 DNA follows: TGTGCCAGCAGCTTAGTTCCAGGGTGGTACGAGCAGTACTTC.

The J gene is TRBJ2-1, the V gene TRBV19; the D call may be TRBD1 or TRBD2 (5 bases each). V gave up 5 bases and J gave up 1 base, with 12 bases separating them. The CDR3 is 15 residues long. Germline CDR1 and CDR2: LNHDA and SQIVND (reference sequence). DNA for the CDR3: TGTGCCAGTAGTGAGGGGAGAGGGTCCTACAATGAGCAGTTCTTC. This gives the protein CASSEGRGSYNEQFF.

In this sample, this clone turned up many times. The J gene is TRBJ1-5, the V gene TRBV19; a possible D gene is TRBD1 (6 bases). The V gene lost 0 bases and the J gene lost 0 bases, with 9 bases spanning the gap. The CDR3 consists of 16 residues. Per germline, CDR1 LNHDA and CDR2 SQIVND (reference sequence). The CDR3 DNA reads as TGTGCCAGTAGTATAGAGGACAGCCATAGCAATCAGCCCCAGCATTTT. Translating it yields CASSIEDSHSNQPQHF.

V gene TRBV10-3 combines with J gene TRBJ2-5, with D possibly TRBD1 on 6 matching bases. The CDR3 sequence is 14 residues long. V gave up 11 bases and J gave up 1 base, with 17 bases separating them. Germline loops: CDR1 ENHRY, CDR2 SYGVKD. In DNA form, the CDR3 reads TGTGCCGTTTACTCGACAGGTAGCCAAGAGACCCAGTACTTC. It is translated as CAVYSTGSQETQYF.

This chain links TRBV11-2 with TRBJ2-7; D is undetermined. The CDR3 is 15 amino acids. V was trimmed by 2 bases and J by 2 bases, leaving 13 bases between them. Per the germline V gene, CDR1 is SGHAT and CDR2 is FQNNGV. The CDR3 region is CASSLSAAEPYEQYF. Written as DNA, the CDR3 is TGTGCCAGCAGCTTAAGCGCCGCAGAACCCTACGAGCAGTACTTC.

Only one count was recorded for this clone. The rearrangement joins TRBV9 to TRBJ1-1, with D unresolved. Deletions cut 4 bases from V and 0 bases from J, with 7 bases between. CDR3 length: 13 amino acids. Looked up from germline, CDR1 is SGDLS and CDR2 is YYNGEE. The DNA of the CDR3 is TGTGCCAGCAGCAGCGTTCTGAACACTGAAGCTTTCTTT. Protein product: CASSSVLNTEAFF.